This T cell receptor beta chain was found in a study of lymphopenia after photon versus proton radiotherapy. Notes on the study in general: Photon-treated patients lost naive T cells and TCR diversity; proton-treated stayed stable. A bigger post-nadir fall in TCR diversity correlated inversely with survival time in deceased patients.

In germline, CDR1 is SEHNR, CDR2 FQNEAQ (reference sequence). The CDR3 has 19 amino acids. Trimming took 1 base from V and 0 from J, leaving 19 bases between them. The data were produced by immunoSEQ multiplex PCR, yet TCRdb's version contains in-frame clones alone and is incomplete. This sample yields tens of thousands of clones, of which around 83% are seen a single time; 1.3% to 1.5% belongs to the top ten. With respect to this clone: Its antigen is unidentified.

The receptor comes from a man aged 55 to 70 with pancreatic cancer. The sample consisted of peripheral blood, taken from a patient treated with proton-based radiotherapy. The chain couples TRBV7-9 to TRBJ2-1; D is tentatively TRBD1 or TRBD2 (5 bases each). CDR3 residues: CASSLGLLRDPASYNEQFF. The CDR3 DNA reads as TGTGCCAGCAGCTTAGGATTACTCCGGGACCCCGCCTCCTACAATGAGCAGTTCTTC.